This section outlines one T cell receptor (beta chain) sequence together with its context. Antigen specificity is unknown. TCRdb keeps only in-frame clones here, not all; method: immunoSEQ multiplex PCR. Of fewer than 50,000 clones listed, around 84% were seen once; the top ten hold roughly 0.45%. The record originates from a study of graft-versus-host responses after intestinal transplantation. The specimen was unstimulated CD4+ T cells sorted from spleen or lymph node cells, collected before transplant. This clonotype originated in a human donor who was the organ donor for an intestinal transplant.

CDR3 loop: CASSPGQAAPDTQYF. Here the CDR3 DNA reads TGCGCCAGCAGCCCGGGACAGGCGGCTCCAGATACGCAGTATTTT. V gene TRBV5-1 combines with J gene TRBJ2-3; 8 bases are shared with TRBD1. V gave up 4 bases and J gave up 4 bases; unmatched junction bases: 8. Germline V gene data show CDR1 as SGHRS and CDR2 as YFSETQ. The CDR3 spans 15 residues.